This T cell receptor (beta chain) is drawn from a study of shared clonotypes between healthy human individuals. Notes on the study in general: A few donors shared 5% to 5.5% of their naive CD4 clonotypes. Naive subsets typically showed greater estimated richness than memory subsets.

Roughly 27,000 T cell genomes, or around 200 ng DNA, went into the sorted-subset replicate PCRs. The protocol was immunoSEQ multiplex PCR, while the TCRdb copy is restricted to in-frame clones and leaves out a portion. Here the sample spans hundreds of thousands of clones, 85% to 95% being singletons. In its sample, this clone was seen once. Its matching antigen is unknown. CDR1 is MNHNS, CDR2 SASEGT, per germline. V lost 2 bases and J lost 4; bases outside the gene matches: 9. CDR3 size: 16 residues. Naive CD8 cells, CD45RO-negative and positively selected for CCR7, excluded terminally differentiated effector memory CD45RA+ cells.

This TCR was recovered from a woman aged 25-40 years in good health. The chain links TRBV6-1 to TRBJ2-7, with TRBD1 identical over 9 bases. Material for sequencing was naive CD8+ T cells sorted from blood. CDR3 sequence reads: CASSEYVSGQGYEQYF. The CDR3 DNA is TGTGCCAGCAGTGAATATGTTTCGGGACAGGGTTACGAGCAGTACTTC.